A single sample gave rise to the 25 T cell receptor beta chains below, sequenced in a study of blood T cells in healthy people across ages. Through a sample-barcoded 5' primer and a J-beta primer mix, a second PCR was run for roughly 7 to 12 cycles. TCRdb re-called the 5' RACE reads through MiXCR, storing one row per CDR3 protein. The sample lists about 840,000 distinct CDR3 sequences, 25% to 35% occurring once. The data were also submitted as part of a second study, on T cells of mothers and their children.

The sequencing input was blood. The receptors here all came from a woman aged 35 to 49 in good health.

The CDR3 DNA sequence: TGTGCCAGCAGCCACTTGGGACAGGGGGTTTGGGGCTACACCTTC. Its translation: CASSHLGQGVWGYTF. The chain recombines TRBV14 with TRBJ1-2; TRBD1 aligns across 11 bases. Germline CDR1 is SGHDN and CDR2 is FVKESK. Trimming at V came to 3 bases and at J to 8 bases, leaving 8 bases not matched to a gene. The CDR3 loop spans 15 amino acids.

This clonotype appeared a few times. The chain is built from TRBV2 and TRBJ1-2; TRBD1 is a possible D gene (6 bases). The V end lost 3 bases, the J end lost 7 bases, and 18 bases lay between the germline ends. Germline lookup yields CDR1 SNHLY and CDR2 FYNNEI. There are 15 residues in the CDR3. The CDR3 reads CASSDSQGSIPGYTF. As DNA, the CDR3 is TGTGCCAGCAGTGACTCACAGGGCTCCATTCCTGGCTACACCTTC.

With regard to this clonotype: An end of the junction does not agree with germline; a read error may underlie this. The J gene is TRBJ2-5, the V gene TRBV7-7, with D unresolved. The CDR3 totals 14 residues. The germline gives CDR1 SSHAT, CDR2 FNYEAQ (reference sequence). CDR3 coding DNA: TGTGCTAGCAGCCCAGGAGAGAGTCAAGAGACCCAGTACTTC. Protein: CASSPGESQETQYF. The entire variable domain, with the rest obtained from reference TRBV7-7 and TRBJ2-5, is as follows: GAGVSQSPRYKVTKRGQDVTLRCDPISSHATLYWYQQALGQGPEFLTYFNYEAQPDKSGLPSDRFSAERPEGSISTLTIQRTEQRDSAMYRCASSPGESQETQYFGPGTRLLVL.

This clonotype was counted a few times. The rearrangement links TRBV18 to TRBJ2-3; tentatively, D is TRBD2 (7 bases). CDR1 and CDR2 (germline): KGHSH, LQKENI. The V gene lost 1 base and the J gene lost 0 bases, with 11 bases spanning the gap. The CDR3 totals 16 residues. CDR3 loop: CASSPQGRGSTDTQYF. DNA of the CDR3: TGTGCCAGCTCACCACAAGGGAGGGGGAGCACAGATACGCAGTATTTT.

This clonotype showed up just a few times. Being one base from a much bigger clone, this may be a read error. The chain combines TRBV27 with TRBJ2-5; D remains unclear. The DNA end is a closer match to TRBJ2-7, so the J assignment may be wrong. Germline V gene sequence: CDR1 MNHEY, CDR2 SMNVEV (reference sequence). The CDR3 totals 13 residues. The CDR3, as DNA: TGTGCCAGCAGTTTCGCCTCCCTCGGCGAGCAGTACTTC. Translation gives CASSFASLGEQYF.

This clonotype has only one observation. The rearrangement links TRBV18 to TRBJ2-7; tentative D call: TRBD1 (6 bases). Germline lookup yields CDR1 KGHSH and CDR2 LQKENI. The length of the CDR3 is 15 residues. Trimming cost V 6 bases and J 4 bases, with 19 bases left between them. CDR3 in amino acids: CASSPEFGGGYEQYF. The CDR3, as DNA: TGTGCCAGCTCCCCCGAGTTTGGGGGCGGTTACGAGCAGTACTTC.

The chain couples TRBV7-2 to TRBJ1-4; TRBD1 aligns across 8 bases. The CDR3 runs 16 residues. The V gene end was trimmed by 1 base and the J gene end by 8 bases; junction bases not matched to a gene: 9. Germline CDR1 reads SGHTA; CDR2 reads FQGNSA. The DNA of the CDR3 is TGTGCCAGCAGCTTAGGACGCGTACAGGGGGGGGAAAAACTGTTTTTT. The encoded protein is CASSLGRVQGGEKLFF. Complete variable domain (other parts from reference TRBV7-2 and TRBJ1-4): GAGVSQSPSNKVTEKGKDVELRCDPISGHTALYWYRQSLGQGLEFLIYFQGNSAPDKSGLPSDRFSAERTGGSVSTLTIQRTQQEDSAVYLCASSLGRVQGGEKLFFGSGTQLSVL.

This clonotype was seen at least ten times. The chain uses TRBV29-1 and TRBJ2-6, with unresolved D. V was clipped by 2 bases and J by 8 bases, with 10 bases between them. The CDR3 spans 13 residues. In germline, CDR1 is SQVTM, CDR2 ANQGSEA. The chain's CDR3 is CSVETRWSNVLTF. CDR3 bases: TGCAGCGTTGAAACCAGGTGGTCCAACGTCCTGACTTTC.

Comment on this clonotype: A much bigger clone sits one base away, suggesting this may be a read error. The V call is TRBV28, the J call TRBJ2-7; either TRBD1 or TRBD2 may supply D (6 bases each). Between the trimmed V and J ends, which lost 10 bases and 7 bases, there was a span of 23 bases. Germline CDR1 is MDHEN and CDR2 is SYDVKM. CDR3 size: 14 residues. CDR3 coding DNA: TGTGCCACCGCTAATCCGGGGGCACACAATGAGCAGTACTTC. Amino acids: CATANPGAHNEQYF.

The table lists this clonotype with a few counts. The V and J genes are TRBV5-1 and TRBJ1-2; D remains ambiguous. V lost 5 bases, J lost 2 bases, and 16 bases lay in between. Germline-derived CDR1 and CDR2 are SGHRS and YFSETQ. The CDR3 loop spans 15 amino acids. CDR3 DNA sequence: TGCGCCAGCAGACTTTCACGGGGTGGCAACTATGGCTACACCTTC. Encoded protein: CASRLSRGGNYGYTF. Complete variable domain (other parts from reference TRBV5-1 and TRBJ1-2): KAGVTQTPRYLIKTRGQQVTLSCSPISGHRSVSWYQQTPGQGLQFLFEYFSETQRNKGNFPGRFSGRQFSNSRSEMNVSTLELGDSALYLCASRLSRGGNYGYTFGSGTRLTVV.

The CDR3 DNA reads TGTGCCACCAGCAGAGGGACTGGGGGGGACACTGAAGCTTTCTTT. Translated: CATSRGTGGDTEAFF. The V and J genes are TRBV15 and TRBJ1-1, with D perhaps matching TRBD1 (5 bases). CDR3 length equals 15 residues. Deletions cut 1 base from V and 3 bases from J, with 12 bases between. Germline lookup yields CDR1 LNHNV and CDR2 YYDKDF (reference sequence).

V and J are TRBV7-2 and TRBJ2-1; possible D gene TRBD1, 5 bases. V gave up 2 bases and J gave up 5 bases, with 7 bases separating them. The germline CDR1 and CDR2 sequences are SGHTA and FQGNSA. CDR3 length equals 13 residues. The CDR3: CASSLQGNNEQFF. The DNA of the CDR3 is TGTGCCAGCAGCTTACAGGGAAACAATGAGCAGTTCTTC.

In this sample, this clonotype turned up a few times. J is TRBJ2-3 and V is TRBV21-1; TRBD2 is the table's D call, not checked against the DNA. TRBV21-1 is a pseudogene. CDR3 size: 17 residues. The CDR3 loop is CASSKAASGGRTDTQYF. CDR3 coding DNA: TGTGCCAGCAGCAAAGCGGCTAGCGGGGGGCGCACAGATACGCAGTATTTT.

This chain uses TRBV7-2 with TRBJ2-3; 9 nucleotides match TRBD2. There are 16 residues in the CDR3. Germline CDR1 SGHTA, CDR2 FQGNSA. J gave up 4 bases and V 0 bases, and 5 bases lay outside the gene matches. CDR3 DNA sequence: TGTGCCAGCAGCTTAGCAGGACTAGCGTTCTCAGATACGCAGTATTTT. It codes for CASSLAGLAFSDTQYF.

The chain carries TRBV14 and TRBJ2-1, with TRBD1 matching 8 bases. With 4 bases clipped from V and 1 base from J, the junction kept 6 bases outside the gene matches. The CDR3 totals 16 residues. From germline, CDR1 is SGHDN and CDR2 FVKESK. As DNA, the CDR3 is TGTGCCAGCAGCCCGCTGGACAGGGCTTCCTACAATGAGCAGTTCTTC. Its protein product is CASSPLDRASYNEQFF.

The chain combines TRBV28 with TRBJ1-2; a possible D gene is TRBD1 (5 bases). V lost 3 bases to trimming and J lost 7 bases, with 15 bases between them. CDR3 length: 14 amino acids. The V gene's germline CDR1 is MDHEN and CDR2 SYDVKM. In DNA, the CDR3 is TGTGCCAGCAGTTTTAGTGTCGGGGGATCTGGCTACACCTTC. Translating it yields CASSFSVGGSGYTF.

V and J are TRBV4-1 and TRBJ2-7; weak D call: TRBD2 (6 bases). V was clipped by 3 bases and J by 4 bases, with 16 bases between them. The CDR3 extends over 15 amino acids. Germline loops: CDR1 MGHRA, CDR2 YSYEKL. CDR3 nucleotide sequence: TGCGCCAGCAGCCATCCTTCGCGGGGCCGTTACGAGCAGTACTTC. Protein sequence: CASSHPSRGRYEQYF.

This sequence joins TRBV28 and TRBJ1-6; no definite D call. Per the germline V gene, CDR1 is MDHEN and CDR2 is SYDVKM. V was trimmed by 6 bases and J by 4 bases, leaving 16 bases between them. This CDR3 is built from 16 residues. Here the CDR3 reads CASSPSQSFYNSPLHF. The CDR3 DNA follows: TGTGCCAGCAGCCCTAGTCAATCCTTTTATAATTCACCCCTCCACTTT.

On this clonotype: A read error may explain this, as a much larger clone is one base away. The chain recombines TRBV7-2 with TRBJ2-1, with TRBD2 matching 14 bases. The V gene's germline CDR1 is SGHTA and CDR2 FQGNSA. The CDR3 sequence is 16 residues long. The CDR3 sequence: CVSSSRTSGGYNEQFF. The CDR3, as DNA: TGTGTCAGCAGCTCCCGGACTAGCGGGGGGTACAATGAGCAGTTCTTC.

This clonotype was found many times. The CDR3 nucleotides are TGTGCCAGCAGTCTGGGGAGGGGGGTCTACGAGCAGTACTTC. Translation gives CASSLGRGVYEQYF. This sequence joins TRBV28 and TRBJ2-7, with D tentatively TRBD2 (7 bases). The germline V gene encodes CDR1 MDHEN and CDR2 SYDVKM. The CDR3 runs 14 residues. Deletions cut 5 bases from V and 3 bases from J, with 14 bases between. The whole variable domain, filled in from reference TRBV28 and TRBJ2-7, reads DVKVTQSSRYLVKRTGEKVFLECVQDMDHENMFWYRQDPGLGLRLIYFSYDVKMKEKGDIPEGYSVSREKKERFSLILESASTNQTSMYLCASSLGRGVYEQYFGPGTRLTVT.

This clonotype appeared many times. This sequence joins TRBV5-1 and TRBJ2-3; tentatively, D is TRBD1 or TRBD2 (5 bases each). This CDR3 has 14 residues. V dropped 2 bases and J dropped 2 bases, with 9 bases sitting between them. Germline-derived CDR1 and CDR2 are SGHRS and YFSETQ. The CDR3 region has the DNA TGCGCCAGCAGCTTAGGGACGGCCACAGATACGCAGTATTTT. This sequence encodes CASSLGTATDTQYF.

This clonotype was picked up one time. The chain combines TRBV10-3 with TRBJ2-2; D gene ambiguous. CDR1 is ENHRY and CDR2 is SYGVKD in the germline V gene. CDR3 length: 15 amino acids. V gave up 4 bases and J gave up 0 bases, with 9 bases separating them. As DNA, the CDR3 is TGTGCCATCAGTGGCTCGGTCGCGAACACCGGGGAGCTGTTTTTT. Translating it yields CAISGSVANTGELFF.

The chain combines TRBV5-1 with TRBJ1-3; 9 bases agree with TRBD1. The germline gives CDR1 SGHRS, CDR2 YFSETQ. The CDR3 totals 16 residues. With 0 bases clipped from V and 4 bases from J, the junction kept 5 bases outside the gene matches. This CDR3 is CASSLGTGAAGNTIYF. DNA of the CDR3: TGCGCCAGCAGCTTGGGGACAGGGGCTGCCGGAAACACCATATATTTT. Complete variable domain (other parts from reference TRBV5-1 and TRBJ1-3): KAGVTQTPRYLIKTRGQQVTLSCSPISGHRSVSWYQQTPGQGLQFLFEYFSETQRNKGNFPGRFSGRQFSNSRSEMNVSTLELGDSALYLCASSLGTGAAGNTIYFGEGSWLTVV.

This clonotype has at least ten counts. The chain recombines TRBV9 with TRBJ1-4; the match to TRBD1 covers 8 bases. The V and J ends lost 3 bases and 5 bases, in that order; junction bases with no gene match: 3. Germline V gives CDR1 SGDLS, CDR2 YYNGEE. The CDR3 consists of 14 residues. The CDR3 is CASSAPGGNEKLFF. CDR3 nucleotides: TGTGCCAGCAGCGCCCCAGGGGGCAATGAAAAACTGTTTTTT.

V is TRBV6-6 and J is TRBJ2-5; maybe TRBD1 (6 bases). The germline V gene has CDR1 MNHNY and CDR2 SVGAGI (reference sequence). The V gene lost 2 bases and the J gene lost 7 bases, with 20 bases spanning the gap. The CDR3 totals 16 residues. The CDR3 is CASSYGSQGLKRTQYF. CDR3 DNA sequence: TGTGCCAGCAGTTACGGGTCACAGGGTTTGAAAAGGACCCAGTACTTC.